These 21 T cell receptor beta chains came from one sample sequenced in a study of Ad26.COV2.S vaccination and SARS-CoV-2 variants. Sequencing was performed with immunoSEQ multiplex PCR; in TCRdb, only in-frame clones are kept and a portion is missing. The sample includes fewer than 400,000 clones, roughly 88% of them seen just once. Treatment meaning: around 19 received Ad26.COV2.S at low or high dose, single or two shots; 5 received placebo; per-sample allocation not given. Collection of the samples took place on day 63 after the first injection of vaccine or placebo. The sample here was peripheral blood, taken in a trial of Ad26.COV2.S vaccine versus placebo. These receptors were taken from a person aged 18-60 years who received the Ad26.COV2.S COVID-19 vaccine or a placebo.

The chain has TRBV18 and TRBJ2-1, with 8 bases aligning to TRBD2. V shed 1 base, J shed 9 bases, and the junction held 14 bases outside the gene matches. Germline V CDR1 and CDR2: KGHSH, LQKENI. CDR3 length: 17 residues. The CDR3 DNA is TGTGCCAGCTCACCACTGGGTAGCGGGATGACGGAGGGTGAGCAGTTCTTC. It codes for CASSPLGSGMTEGEQFF.

The genes are TRBV7-7 and TRBJ2-5, with D perhaps matching TRBD2 (5 bases). This CDR3 is 11 amino acids long. Trimming took 4 bases from V and 14 from J, leaving 14 bases between them. Germline V gene sequence: CDR1 SSHAT, CDR2 FNYEAQ (reference sequence). The CDR3 DNA reads as TGTGCCAGCAGCTCCAACGGACTCCTTTACTTC. This sequence encodes CASSSNGLLYF.

In this sample, this clone turned up once. The rearrangement links TRBV6-2 or TRBV6-3 to TRBJ2-7; D unresolved. The CDR3 consists of 11 residues. Per the germline V gene, CDR1 is MNHEY and CDR2 is SVGEGT. V lost 6 bases, J lost 4 bases, and 7 bases lay in between. The CDR3 DNA reads as TGTGCCAGCAGCAGGCAGTACGAGCAGTACTTC. The encoded protein is CASSRQYEQYF.

Note on this clone: Other DNA sequences in this sample translate to the same CDR3. This chain connects TRBV18 to TRBJ2-1; 8 positions match TRBD2. J was trimmed by 0 bases and V by 3 bases; bases with no gene match: 4. Germline V gene lookup returns CDR1 KGHSH and CDR2 LQKENI. The CDR3 spans 16 residues. Here the CDR3 reads CASSPTSGSSYNEQFF. CDR3 nucleotides: TGTGCCAGCTCACCCACGAGCGGGAGCTCCTACAATGAGCAGTTCTTC.

In its sample, this clone was seen a few times. V usage is TRBV19 and J usage is TRBJ2-1; 8 positions match TRBD1. The V gene's germline CDR1 is LNHDA and CDR2 SQIVND (reference sequence). V was pared by 5 bases and J by 10 bases, with 13 bases of the junction left unmatched. The CDR3 has 15 residues. CDR3 amino acids: CASSSGQGRLNEQFF. Written as DNA, the CDR3 is TGTGCCAGTAGTTCCGGACAGGGACGGCTTAACGAGCAGTTCTTC.

On this clone: This same CDR3 is encoded by further DNA sequences in the sample. The chain has TRBV7-9 and TRBJ2-1, with unresolved D. Germline values: CDR1 SEHNR, CDR2 FQNEAQ (reference sequence). The CDR3 sequence is 14 residues long. V dropped 3 bases and J dropped 0 bases, with 6 bases sitting between them. CDR3 loop: CASSLVSSYNEQFF. The CDR3 nucleotides are TGTGCCAGCAGCTTGGTAAGCTCCTACAATGAGCAGTTCTTC.

In this sample, this clone turned up a few times. Additional DNA sequences in this sample encode the identical CDR3. The rearrangement links TRBV18 to TRBJ2-7, with D possibly TRBD2 on 6 matching bases. Between the trimmed V and J ends, which lost 2 bases and 4 bases, there was a span of 6 bases. Germline loops: CDR1 KGHSH, CDR2 LQKENI. This CDR3 has 12 amino acids. The CDR3 coding sequence is TGTGCCAGCTCACCAGGGACTTACGAGCAGTACGTC. Its translation: CASSPGTYEQYV.

CDR3 sequence reads: CSVGTSGGWSYNEQFF. As DNA, the CDR3 is TGCAGCGTCGGGACTAGCGGGGGGTGGTCCTACAATGAGCAGTTCTTC. The chain employs TRBV29-1 and TRBJ2-1; TRBD2 matches at 15 bases. Germline loops: CDR1 SQVTM, CDR2 ANQGSEA. V gave up 6 bases and J gave up 1 base; unmatched junction bases: 4. This CDR3 spans 16 amino acids.

The V and J genes are TRBV30 and TRBJ2-7, with TRBD2 identical over 11 bases. Germline CDR1 and CDR2: GTSNPN and SVGIG (reference sequence). V was clipped by 4 bases and J by 3 bases; unmatched bases: 8. The CDR3 is 15 residues long. CDR3 nucleotide sequence: TGTGCCTGGACCGAACTAGCGGGAGAAATCTACGAGCAGTACGTC. This translates into CAWTELAGEIYEQYV.

V is TRBV11-2 and J is TRBJ1-2, with D unresolved. The CDR3 extends over 11 amino acids. CDR1 and CDR2 from the germline V gene are SGHAT and FQNNGV. The V end lost 2 bases, the J end lost 8 bases, and 6 bases lay between the germline ends. The CDR3 protein is CASSLSEGYTF. The CDR3 bases are TGTGCCAGCAGCTTATCGGAGGGCTACACCTTC.

The DNA for the CDR3 is TGTGCCATCAGCCACACCGGGAGCAATCAGCCCCAGCATTTT. The encoded protein is CAISHTGSNQPQHF. J is TRBJ1-5 and V is TRBV10-3; D remains ambiguous. V lost 6 bases, J lost 1 base, and 10 bases lay in between. CDR3 length: 14 amino acids. Germline CDR1 is ENHRY and CDR2 is SYGVKD.

The chain recombines TRBV7-9 with TRBJ2-1, with D possibly being TRBD2 (5 bases). Germline V gene lookup returns CDR1 SEHNR and CDR2 FQNEAQ (reference sequence). Trimming left V 0 bases short and J 5 bases short, with 11 bases between. This CDR3 contains 15 residues. CDR3 bases: TGTGCCAGCAGCTTAGCCCCGGACTCGAACAATGAGCAGTTCTTC. Translated: CASSLAPDSNNEQFF.

This clone has a single count. The chain couples TRBV10-3 to TRBJ2-1; 10 bases are shared with TRBD1. V lost 0 bases to trimming and J lost 8 bases; unmatched junction nucleotides: 7. Germline CDR1 reads ENHRY; CDR2 reads SYGVKD. This CDR3 has 16 amino acids. The CDR3 spells CAISESPGQGKHEQFF. As DNA, the CDR3 is TGTGCCATCAGTGAGTCCCCGGGACAGGGGAAGCATGAGCAGTTCTTC.

The rearrangement uses TRBV7-8 and TRBJ2-7; TRBD1 might be the D (5 bases). The CDR3 is made up of 13 amino acids. Germline loops: CDR1 SGHVS, CDR2 FQNEAQ. V was clipped by 4 bases and J by 0 bases, with 7 bases between them. The DNA for the CDR3 is TGTGCCAGCAGCTCTGACAGCTCCTACGAGCAGTACTTC. Translation: CASSSDSSYEQYF. Full variable domain (outside the CDR3, taken from reference TRBV7-8 and TRBJ2-7): GAGVSQSPRYKVAKRGQDVALRCDPISGHVSLFWYQQALGQGPEFLTYFQNEAQLDKSGLPSDRFFAERPEGSVSTLKIQRTQQEDSAVYLCASSSDSSYEQYFGPGTRLTVT.

This clone was picked up one time. In nucleotides, the CDR3 is TGTGCCAGCAGCTTAGCGGGGGGACAGGGAGCTAACTATGGCTACACCTTC. The encoded protein is CASSLAGGQGANYGYTF. The rearrangement links TRBV7-6 to TRBJ1-2, with TRBD1 matching 9 bases. V gave up 0 bases and J gave up 0 bases; unmatched junction bases: 5. This CDR3 has 17 amino acids. Per germline, CDR1 SGHVS and CDR2 FNYEAQ. Combining the CDR3 with reference TRBV7-6 and TRBJ1-2 gives the whole variable domain GAGVSQSPRYKVTKRGQDVALRCDPISGHVSLYWYRQALGQGPEFLTYFNYEAQQDKSGLPNDRFSAERPEGSISTLTIQRTEQRDSAMYRCASSLAGGQGANYGYTFGSGTRLTVV.

V usage is TRBV5-1 and J usage is TRBJ2-3; 9 bases are shared with TRBD2. V shed 0 bases, J shed 11 bases, and the junction held 4 bases outside the gene matches. The CDR3 has 13 residues. CDR1 and CDR2 from the germline V gene are SGHRS and YFSETQ. CDR3 sequence: CASSLASGGWQYF. CDR3 sequence (DNA): TGCGCCAGCAGCTTGGCCAGCGGGGGGTGGCAGTATTTT.

The rearrangement joins TRBV28 to TRBJ1-3; the match to TRBD1 covers 9 bases. The germline V gene encodes CDR1 MDHEN and CDR2 SYDVKM. The V segment lost 6 bases and the J segment 8 bases; nucleotides outside the gene matches: 8. The CDR3 is 14 amino acids. CDR3 in amino acids: CASSSGQGIDTIYF. CDR3 nucleotide sequence: TGTGCCAGCAGCTCGGGACAGGGTATCGACACCATATATTTT.

The V call is TRBV15, the J call TRBJ2-5; D is perhaps TRBD1 (5 bases). Per the germline V gene, CDR1 is LNHNV and CDR2 is YYDKDF (reference sequence). V was shortened by 0 bases and J by 4 bases, with 6 bases between the two germline ends. The CDR3 has 13 amino acids. Here the CDR3 reads CATSRDRGETQYF. The CDR3 DNA is TGTGCCACCAGCAGAGATAGGGGAGAGACCCAGTACTTC.

As DNA, the CDR3 is TGTGCCAGCAGCTTGGGACAACGGACAGGGGGCCAGGAGCAGTTCTTC. It translates to CASSLGQRTGGQEQFF. The chain joins TRBV7-7 to TRBJ2-1; 11 positions match TRBD1. CDR1 SSHAT and CDR2 FNYEAQ come from the germline V gene (reference sequence). After removal of 3 bases from V and 10 bases from J, the junction contained 11 bases not matched to a gene. The CDR3 loop spans 16 amino acids.

The genes are TRBV18 and TRBJ2-3, with D perhaps matching TRBD1 or TRBD2 (6 bases each). Germline CDR1 reads KGHSH; CDR2 reads LQKENI. V was cut by 2 bases and J by 1 base, with 16 bases left in between. This CDR3 spans 17 amino acids. The CDR3 loop is CASSPSGAIAGTDTQYF. The CDR3 nucleotides read TGTGCCAGCTCACCATCGGGGGCGATTGCAGGCACAGATACGCAGTATTTT. The variable domain in full, with the rest retrieved from reference TRBV18 and TRBJ2-3, is NAGVMQNPRHLVRRRGQEARLRCSPMKGHSHVYWYRQLPEEGLKFMVYLQKENIIDESGMPKERFSAEFPKEGPSILRIQQVVRGDSAAYFCASSPSGAIAGTDTQYFGPGTRLTVL.

V usage is TRBV6-6 and J usage is TRBJ2-1; a possible D gene is TRBD1 (6 bases). Germline CDR1 is MNHNY and CDR2 is SVGAGI (reference sequence). V shed 6 bases and J shed 14 bases, with 17 bases lying between them. The CDR3 totals 12 residues. CDR3 sequence: CASRTQQGTKFF. For the CDR3, the DNA is TGTGCCAGCAGGACCCAACAGGGTACGAAGTTCTTC.